These 27 T cell receptor beta chains share one sample of origin, sequenced in a study of blood T cell repertoires in COVID-19. Sequenced by immunoSEQ multiplex PCR; TCRdb stores in-frame clones only, minus some. The sample shows roughly 100,000 clones, approximately 88% of them seen only once. Source material: peripheral blood. These receptors all stem from a human donor in a cohort sampled during active COVID-19.

The chain links TRBV28 to TRBJ1-6; D is unresolved. Deletions cut 2 bases from V and 9 bases from J, with 11 bases between. There are 14 residues in the CDR3. Germline-derived CDR1 and CDR2 are MDHEN and SYDVKM. CDR3 protein: CASSLVNRGSPLHF. In nucleotides, the CDR3 is TGTGCCAGCAGTTTAGTCAACCGGGGTTCACCCCTCCACTTT. Filled out from reference TRBV28 and TRBJ1-6, the complete variable domain reads DVKVTQSSRYLVKRTGEKVFLECVQDMDHENMFWYRQDPGLGLRLIYFSYDVKMKEKGDIPEGYSVSREKKERFSLILESASTNQTSMYLCASSLVNRGSPLHFGNGTRLTVT.

This chain uses TRBV3-1 (or the pseudogene TRBV3-2) with TRBJ1-2; possibly TRBD1 for D (5 bases). The germline CDR1 and CDR2 sequences are LGHDT and YNNKEL (reference sequence). Deletions cut 2 bases from V and 4 bases from J, with 17 bases between. The CDR3 extends over 16 amino acids. The CDR3 sequence is CASSQPGLATSYGYTF. CDR3 DNA sequence: TGTGCCAGCAGCCAACCGGGACTCGCTACTTCCTATGGCTACACCTTC.

This rearrangement joins TRBV6-2 or TRBV6-3 to TRBJ2-7, with 13 nucleotides matching TRBD2. In germline, CDR1 is MNHEY, CDR2 SVGEGT. CDR3 length: 16 residues. V lost 3 bases to trimming and J lost 4 bases; unmatched junction nucleotides: 6. The CDR3 coding sequence is TGTGCCAGCAGTTATGGGACTAGCGGGATAACGTACGAGCAGTACTTC. As protein: CASSYGTSGITYEQYF.

This rearrangement joins TRBV27 to TRBJ2-7, with TRBD1 matching 8 bases. The junction had 2 bases not matched to a gene; V was cut back by 2 bases and J by 2 bases. Germline V CDR1 and CDR2: MNHEY, SMNVEV (reference sequence). This CDR3 is 14 amino acids long. CDR3 nucleotides: TGTGCCAGCAGTTTAGGACAGGGCGCCTACGAGCAGTACTTC. Its protein is CASSLGQGAYEQYF.

The gene calls are TRBV4-1 and TRBJ1-2; D is perhaps TRBD1 (6 bases). The CDR3 sequence is 17 residues long. Germline loops: CDR1 MGHRA, CDR2 YSYEKL. V gave up 1 base and J gave up 5 bases, with 20 bases separating them. The CDR3 sequence: CASSQVGGASGRYGYTF. The CDR3 DNA reads TGCGCCAGCAGCCAAGTCGGGGGGGCGAGTGGTCGGTATGGCTACACCTTC.

The genes are TRBV19 and TRBJ2-2; TRBD1 matches 8 bases. V dropped 3 bases and J dropped 0; count of bases not matched to a gene: 0. CDR1 is LNHDA and CDR2 is SQIVND in the germline V gene (reference sequence). This CDR3 region has 15 residues. The CDR3: CASSMGQANTGELFF. CDR3 nucleotide sequence: TGTGCCAGTAGTATGGGACAGGCGAACACCGGGGAGCTGTTTTTT.

The V call is TRBV18, the J call TRBJ1-5; D is perhaps TRBD1 (6 bases). The germline V gene has CDR1 KGHSH and CDR2 LQKENI. The V gene lost 3 bases and the J gene lost 0 bases, with 12 bases spanning the gap. This CDR3 is 16 amino acids long. CDR3 DNA: TGTGCCAGCTCACCCCGGGACACCGATAGCAATCAGCCCCAGCATTTT. This encodes CASSPRDTDSNQPQHF.

The chain has TRBV11-2 and TRBJ2-7; 7 bases are shared with TRBD2. This CDR3 is built from 17 residues. V lost 3 bases, J lost 2 bases, and 13 bases stayed unmatched. Germline V CDR1 and CDR2: SGHAT, FQNNGV. CDR3 in amino acids: CASSLVSGAKEAYEQYF. In nucleotides, the CDR3 is TGTGCCAGCAGCTTGGTAAGCGGGGCCAAGGAGGCCTACGAGCAGTACTTC.

The chain carries TRBV7-2 and TRBJ2-2; 7 bases are a match to TRBD2. The CDR3 extends over 15 amino acids. With V trimmed by 0 bases and J by 10 bases, 8 bases remained unmatched. Germline values: CDR1 SGHTA, CDR2 FQGNSA. In DNA, the CDR3 is TGTGCCAGCAGCTTAGCAGGACTAGTTAACGAGGAGCTGTTTTTT. It is translated as CASSLAGLVNEELFF.

The chain joins TRBV9 to TRBJ2-7; 8 bases agree with TRBD1. The ends lost 3 bases at V and 5 bases at J; junction bases unmatched: 4. The CDR3 is made up of 13 amino acids. Per the germline V gene, CDR1 is SGDLS and CDR2 is YYNGEE. The CDR3 spells CASSATGDDEQYF. The CDR3, as DNA: TGTGCCAGCAGCGCGACAGGGGACGACGAGCAGTACTTC.

V and J are TRBV13 and TRBJ1-2, with TRBD1 matching 7 bases. From germline, CDR1 is PRHDT and CDR2 FYEKMQ (reference sequence). The CDR3 spans 17 residues. Trimming removed 5 bases from V and 3 bases from J; junction bases left unmatched: 15. The CDR3: CASSPGQAGALHYGYTF. In DNA form, the CDR3 reads TGTGCCAGCAGCCCCGGACAGGCCGGCGCGTTACACTATGGCTACACCTTC.

This clone is a singleton in its sample. This chain connects TRBV19 to TRBJ2-3, with TRBD2 identical over 10 bases. The CDR3 covers 14 residues. The V and J ends lost 7 bases and 6 bases, in that order; junction bases with no gene match: 7. Germline-derived CDR1 and CDR2 are LNHDA and SQIVND (reference sequence). The DNA of the CDR3 is TGTGCCAGTACGGGAAGCGGGGGGGTCGATACGCAGTATTTT. This translates into CASTGSGGVDTQYF.

The chain couples TRBV6-5 to TRBJ1-2, with D possibly matching TRBD1 (6 bases). Germline V gene sequence: CDR1 MNHEY, CDR2 SVGAGI. The V gene lost 6 bases and the J gene lost 5 bases, with 10 bases spanning the gap. The CDR3 runs to 12 residues. CDR3 region: CASSPDRYGYTF. DNA for the CDR3: TGTGCCAGCAGCCCGGACAGATATGGCTACACCTTC.

This clone has only a few counts. This chain joins TRBV29-1 and TRBJ1-5, with a possible D match to TRBD1 (6 bases). This CDR3 spans 13 amino acids. V was pared by 7 bases and J by 2 bases, with 12 bases between. Germline lookup yields CDR1 SQVTM and CDR2 ANQGSEA. In DNA form, the CDR3 reads TGCAGCGCTGATAGACAGGGCAATCAGCCCCAGCATTTT. Its translation: CSADRQGNQPQHF.

The chain carries TRBV7-6 and TRBJ2-7; 7 bases map to TRBD1. Germline V lookup: CDR1 SGHVS, CDR2 FNYEAQ. The CDR3 spans 12 residues. V lost 5 bases, J lost 5 bases, and 3 bases stayed unmatched. The CDR3 sequence is CASSPDRDEQYF. The CDR3 DNA sequence: TGTGCCAGCAGCCCAGACAGGGACGAGCAGTACTTC.

About this clone: Mismatch with germline at one junction end may stem from a read error. The chain uses TRBV12-3 or TRBV12-4 and TRBJ2-7; D may be TRBD2 (6 bases). CDR3 size: 12 residues. CDR3 loop: CASSPSWRGLDF. CDR3 sequence (DNA): TGTGCCAGCAGTCCTTCGTGGAGGGGTCTCGACTTC.

The rearrangement uses TRBV4-3 and TRBJ1-2, with 9 bases fitting TRBD1. Germline-derived CDR1 and CDR2 are LGHNA and YSLEER. J lost 7 bases, V lost 4 bases, and 1 base had no gene match. This CDR3 is built from 12 residues. CDR3 protein: CASSRDRAGYTF. In DNA form, the CDR3 reads TGCGCCAGCAGCCGGGACAGGGCTGGCTACACCTTC.

The chain employs TRBV5-1 and TRBJ2-3; D remains ambiguous. V lost 1 base and J 2 bases, leaving 8 bases between the germline ends. CDR1 is SGHRS, CDR2 YFSETQ, per germline. CDR3 length: 14 residues. The CDR3 region has the DNA TGCGCCAGCAGCTTGACCGCGGACACAGATACGCAGTATTTT. It specifies CASSLTADTDTQYF.

With respect to this clone: Relative to the germline gene, one junction end is altered; a read error may explain this. The chain links TRBV2 to TRBJ1-1; 8 bases are a match to TRBD1. Germline V gene data show CDR1 as SNHLY and CDR2 as FYNNEI. There are 12 residues in the CDR3. The CDR3: CASSEERTGFCF. Written as DNA, the CDR3 is TGTGCCAGCAGTGAAGAGCGGACAGGGTTCTGCTTT.

The CDR3, as DNA: TGTGCCAGCAGTCCCCGACTCTCCTACGAGCAGTACTTC. It encodes CASSPRLSYEQYF. The V call is TRBV6-5, the J call TRBJ2-7; D gene ambiguous. The CDR3 covers 13 residues. The germline gives CDR1 MNHEY, CDR2 SVGAGI. The V end lost 5 bases, the J end lost 0 bases, and 8 bases lay between the germline ends.

In the case of this clone: The junction differs from germline at one of its ends, possibly a read error. The chain uses TRBV10-2 and TRBJ1-1; the match to TRBD1 covers 7 bases. The V gene's germline CDR1 is WSHSY and CDR2 SAAADI. There are 14 residues in the CDR3. Here the CDR3 reads CASSPDRAVAQRRF. CDR3 coding DNA: TGCGCCAGCAGCCCCGACAGGGCCGTGGCCCAACGCCGATTT.

This rearrangement joins TRBV2 to TRBJ1-1; no firm D call. CDR1 is SNHLY and CDR2 is FYNNEI in the germline V gene. The CDR3 consists of 11 residues. V shed 5 bases and J shed 9 bases, with 10 bases lying between them. As DNA, the CDR3 is TGTGCCAGCAGTCCCGACAAGAAAGCTTTCTTT. It yields the protein CASSPDKKAFF.

The J gene is TRBJ2-2, the V gene TRBV28, with TRBD2 identical over 11 bases. With V trimmed by 6 bases and J by 6 bases, 6 bases remained unmatched. The CDR3 runs to 15 residues. Per the germline V gene, CDR1 is MDHEN and CDR2 is SYDVKM. CDR3 residues: CASRGTSGGSGELFF. CDR3 DNA sequence: TGTGCCAGCAGGGGTACTAGCGGGGGCTCCGGGGAGCTGTTTTTT.

This chain links TRBV12-3 or TRBV12-4 with TRBJ2-6, with 7 bases lining up with TRBD1. V dropped 5 bases and J dropped 10; count of bases not matched to a gene: 5. The CDR3 length is 13 residues. The CDR3 DNA follows: TGTGCCAGCAGTCCCGGGACAGAGAACGTCCTGACTTTC. This translates into CASSPGTENVLTF.

The chain links TRBV7-8 to TRBJ1-3; 9 nucleotides line up with TRBD1. This CDR3 has 16 residues. The J segment lost 4 bases and the V segment lost 3 bases, leaving 7 bases of the junction unmatched. Germline V lookup: CDR1 SGHVS, CDR2 FQNEAQ. CDR3 in DNA: TGTGCCAGCAGCTTGGGGACAGGGACTGACGGAAACACCATATATTTT. Translated, it gives CASSLGTGTDGNTIYF. The whole variable domain, filled in from reference TRBV7-8 and TRBJ1-3, reads GAGVSQSPRYKVAKRGQDVALRCDPISGHVSLFWYQQALGQGPEFLTYFQNEAQLDKSGLPSDRFFAERPEGSVSTLKIQRTQQEDSAVYLCASSLGTGTDGNTIYFGEGSWLTVV.

The V and J genes are TRBV3-1 (or the pseudogene TRBV3-2) and TRBJ2-5, with 10 bases that match TRBD2. The germline V gene encodes CDR1 LGHDT and CDR2 YNNKEL (reference sequence). This CDR3 spans 17 amino acids. With V trimmed by 1 base and J by 5 bases, 10 bases remained unmatched. The CDR3 nucleotides read TGTGCCAGCAGCCAAGTAGGTCTAGCGGGGGTTTGGGAGACCCAGTACTTC. This translates into CASSQVGLAGVWETQYF.

The chain joins TRBV7-3 to TRBJ2-7; TRBD2 matches at 10 bases. J was trimmed by 6 bases and V by 5 bases; bases with no gene match: 13. Germline V CDR1 and CDR2: SGHTA, FQGTGA. The CDR3 extends over 16 amino acids. Here the CDR3 reads CASSRIAGGEMSEQYF. The CDR3 DNA follows: TGTGCCAGCAGCCGAATAGCGGGAGGAGAAATGAGCGAGCAGTACTTC.